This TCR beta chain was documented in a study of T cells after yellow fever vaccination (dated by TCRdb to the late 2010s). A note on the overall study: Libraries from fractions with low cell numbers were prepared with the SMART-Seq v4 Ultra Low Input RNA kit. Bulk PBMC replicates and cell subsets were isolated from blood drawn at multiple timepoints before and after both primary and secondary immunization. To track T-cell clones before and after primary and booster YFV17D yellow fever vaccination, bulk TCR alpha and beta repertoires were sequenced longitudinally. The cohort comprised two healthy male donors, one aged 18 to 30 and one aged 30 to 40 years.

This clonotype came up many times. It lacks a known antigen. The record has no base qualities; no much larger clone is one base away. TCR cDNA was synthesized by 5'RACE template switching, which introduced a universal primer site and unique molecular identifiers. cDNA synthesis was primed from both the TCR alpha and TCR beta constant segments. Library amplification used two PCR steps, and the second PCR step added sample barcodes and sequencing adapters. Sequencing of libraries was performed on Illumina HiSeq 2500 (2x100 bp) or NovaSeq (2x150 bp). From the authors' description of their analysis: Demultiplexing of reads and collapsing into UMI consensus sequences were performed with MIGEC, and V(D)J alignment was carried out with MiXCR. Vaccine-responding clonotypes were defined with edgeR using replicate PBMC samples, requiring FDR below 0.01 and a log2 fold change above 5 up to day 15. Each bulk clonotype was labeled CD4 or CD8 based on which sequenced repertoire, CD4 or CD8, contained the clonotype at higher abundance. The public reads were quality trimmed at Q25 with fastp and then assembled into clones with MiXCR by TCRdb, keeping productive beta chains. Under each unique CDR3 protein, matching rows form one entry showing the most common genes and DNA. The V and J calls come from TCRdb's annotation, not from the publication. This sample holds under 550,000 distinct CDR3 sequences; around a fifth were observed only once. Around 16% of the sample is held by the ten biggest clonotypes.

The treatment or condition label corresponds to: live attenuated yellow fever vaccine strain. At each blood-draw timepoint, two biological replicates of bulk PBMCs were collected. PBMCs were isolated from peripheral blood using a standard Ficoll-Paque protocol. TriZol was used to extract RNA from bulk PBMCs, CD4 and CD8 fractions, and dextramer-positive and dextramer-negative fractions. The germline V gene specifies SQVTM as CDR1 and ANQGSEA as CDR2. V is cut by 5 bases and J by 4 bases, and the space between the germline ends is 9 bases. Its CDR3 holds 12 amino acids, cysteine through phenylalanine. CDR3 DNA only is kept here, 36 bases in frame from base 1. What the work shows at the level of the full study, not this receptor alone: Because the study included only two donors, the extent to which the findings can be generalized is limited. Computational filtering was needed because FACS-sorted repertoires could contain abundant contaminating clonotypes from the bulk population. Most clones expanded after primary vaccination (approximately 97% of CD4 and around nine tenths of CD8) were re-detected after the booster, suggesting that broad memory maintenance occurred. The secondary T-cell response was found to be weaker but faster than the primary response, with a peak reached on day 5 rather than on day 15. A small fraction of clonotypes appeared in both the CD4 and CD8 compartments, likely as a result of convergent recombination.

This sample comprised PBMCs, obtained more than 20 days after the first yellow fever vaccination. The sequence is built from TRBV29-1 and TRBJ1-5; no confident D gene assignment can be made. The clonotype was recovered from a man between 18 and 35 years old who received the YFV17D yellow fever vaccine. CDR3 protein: CSVSDPNQPQHF. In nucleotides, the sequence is TGCAGCGTTTCAGATCCTAATCAGCCCCAGCATTTT. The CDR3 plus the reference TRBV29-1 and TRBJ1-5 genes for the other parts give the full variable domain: SAVISQKPSRDICQRGTSLTIQCQVDSQVTMMFWYRQQPGQSLTLIATANQGSEATYESGFVIDKFPISRPNLTFSTLTVSNMSPEDSSIYLCSVSDPNQPQHFGDGTRLSIL.